This is a list of T cell receptor beta chains from one sample in a study of shared clonotypes between healthy human individuals. Generated by immunoSEQ multiplex PCR, the TCRdb table keeps only in-frame clones and is missing some. The repertoire holds approximately 2,000,000 clones, with around 95% as singletons. The sample was naive CD8+ T cells from PBMCs. The receptors come from a man in his late teens or twenties in good health. Some clones in this sample may be carry-over from other donors' samples. The conserved cysteine and the conserved F or W are not part of the CDR3 here.

j_call: TRBJ2-7
v_call: TRBV4-1
cdr3_aa: ASSQEGYEQY

j_call: TRBJ1-2
v_call: TRBV19
cdr3_aa: ASTQGQFYGYT

j_call: TRBJ1-1
v_call: TRBV2
cdr3_aa: ASSQPDREGTEAF

j_call: TRBJ1-1
v_call: TRBV10-1
cdr3_aa: ASSQKTGDEAF

j_call: TRBJ1-5
v_call: TRBV4-1
cdr3_aa: ASSQDHPVDRINQPQH

j_call: TRBJ2-1
v_call: TRBV28
cdr3_aa: ASSSLPYSGFSYNEQF

j_call: TRBJ2-7
v_call: TRBV9
cdr3_aa: ASSPSYTLKVGEQY

j_call: TRBJ1-2
v_call: TRBV2
cdr3_aa: ASSDRSPATYGYT

j_call: TRBJ2-7
v_call: TRBV7-6
cdr3_aa: ASSLGQGAVYEQY

j_call: TRBJ2-7
v_call: TRBV28
cdr3_aa: ASSLVSGRAGEQY

j_call: TRBJ2-1
v_call: TRBV28
cdr3_aa: ASSLLGGTLGGYNEQF

j_call: TRBJ2-5
v_call: TRBV4-1
cdr3_aa: ASSQDTDRAYQETQY

j_call: TRBJ2-5
v_call: TRBV9
cdr3_aa: ASSPWTGGRETQY

j_call: TRBJ2-1
v_call: TRBV9
cdr3_aa: ASSAHPDTLYNEQF

j_call: TRBJ1-5
v_call: TRBV28
cdr3_aa: ASSRGGWDNQPQH

j_call: TRBJ2-7
v_call: TRBV7-2
cdr3_aa: ASSSPRDTGYEQY

j_call: TRBJ2-1
v_call: TRBV30
cdr3_aa: AGGQRWRSSYNEQF

j_call: TRBJ1-2
v_call: TRBV27
cdr3_aa: ASTAWAGEVLGYT

j_call: TRBJ2-5
v_call: TRBV9
cdr3_aa: ASSDRDPKDQETQY

j_call: TRBJ1-4
v_call: TRBV28
cdr3_aa: ASSLPPAGLYLVNEKLF

j_call: TRBJ1-2
v_call: TRBV30
cdr3_aa: AWTGGLGGYT

j_call: TRBJ2-2
v_call: TRBV19
cdr3_aa: ASFRDTGELF

j_call: TRBJ1-1
v_call: TRBV29-1
cdr3_aa: SVDQNTEAF

j_call: TRBJ1-5
v_call: TRBV7-9
cdr3_aa: ASSLGQGYQPQH

j_call: TRBJ2-6
v_call: TRBV27
cdr3_aa: ASSPPGVNSGANVLT

j_call: TRBJ1-1
v_call: TRBV4-3
cdr3_aa: ASSQRGETPNTEAF

j_call: TRBJ1-3
v_call: TRBV11-2
cdr3_aa: ASSLDRGSGNTIY

j_call: TRBJ2-7
v_call: TRBV5-1
cdr3_aa: ASSLGYEQY

j_call: TRBJ2-7
v_call: TRBV28
cdr3_aa: ASNPIGAFYEQY

j_call: TRBJ2-1
v_call: TRBV6-5
cdr3_aa: ASRVAGVAYNEQF

j_call: TRBJ2-3
v_call: TRBV7-9
cdr3_aa: ASRPDAAYGVY

j_call: TRBJ1-1
v_call: TRBV7-2
cdr3_aa: ASNNRGDTEAF

j_call: TRBJ1-2
v_call: TRBV4-2
cdr3_aa: ASSDRGPSSGYT

j_call: TRBJ2-7
v_call: TRBV29-1
cdr3_aa: SVEWRTGRGEQY

j_call: TRBJ2-7
v_call: TRBV4-1
cdr3_aa: ASSPLPGLAVYEQY

j_call: TRBJ1-1
v_call: TRBV7-9
cdr3_aa: ASSLGRQGGGNTEAF

j_call: TRBJ2-7
v_call: TRBV28
cdr3_aa: ASSFVGSVDYEQY

j_call: TRBJ2-2
v_call: TRBV5-6
cdr3_aa: ASSLGLREHTGELF

j_call: TRBJ1-1
v_call: TRBV4-1
cdr3_aa: ASSQAPFIAEAF

j_call: TRBJ1-1
v_call: TRBV19
cdr3_aa: ASRYKNTEAF

j_call: TRBJ2-2
v_call: TRBV2
cdr3_aa: ASFSGRVTGTGELF

j_call: TRBJ1-1
v_call: TRBV7-9
cdr3_aa: ASSLGVRLTDTEAF

j_call: TRBJ2-5
v_call: TRBV14
cdr3_aa: ASSSTSQY

j_call: TRBJ2-7
v_call: TRBV28
cdr3_aa: ASSAPREVAYEQY

j_call: TRBJ2-5
v_call: TRBV29-1
cdr3_aa: SVVARGRGPLGETQY

j_call: TRBJ2-7
v_call: TRBV28
cdr3_aa: ASSPDETIIHEQY

j_call: TRBJ1-4
v_call: TRBV21-1
cdr3_aa: ARMRANPHEKLF